The 18 T cell receptor beta chains given below trace back to one sample, sequenced in a study of T-cell reconstitution after alpha-beta-depleted transplantation in children (dated by TCRdb to about 2016). The library relied on PCR. Sequenced on an Illumina HiSeq 2500. TCR library preparation used molecular barcoding, with unique molecular identifiers applied to normalize quantification of the TCRbeta repertoire. TCRdb redid the processing of the public reads, applying fastp at Q25 and MiXCR, and retained in-frame beta chains. Identical CDR3 proteins give one entry, which carries the most common genes and DNA. The sample table lists approximately 980,000 distinct CDR3 sequences, around 30% of them with a count of one. About 28% of the sample belongs to the ten largest clones. This specimen's treatment or condition label, interpreted: allogeneic hematopoietic cell transplantation with graft depleted of TCRalphabeta T cells and CD19 B cells.

This material consisted of PBMCs, mostly from graft donor cells, taken 360 days after TCRalphabeta/CD19-depleted stem cell transplant. Source of these receptors: a boy younger than two who had a stem cell transplant for SCID, so the T cells may come from the graft donor.

This chain uses TRBV24-1 with TRBJ2-5; the match to TRBD2 covers 10 bases. This CDR3 spans 14 amino acids. Losses at the gene ends were 5 bases for V and 5 bases for J; bases not matched to a gene: 4. Germline V gene lookup returns CDR1 KGHDR and CDR2 SFDVKD. The CDR3 DNA reads as TGTGCCACCAGTGGAGCGGGGGGGTGGGAGACCCAGTACTTC. It translates to CATSGAGGWETQYF.

This clonotype was observed a handful of times. Here the CDR3 DNA reads TGTGCCAGCACCCGATTGGGGCAGCCCCAGCATTTT. This translates into CASTRLGQPQHF. The rearrangement joins TRBV12-3 or TRBV12-4 to TRBJ1-5; D remains ambiguous. This CDR3 spans 12 amino acids. Trimming removed 7 bases at V and 7 bases at J, with 11 bases between.

This rearrangement joins TRBV20-1 to TRBJ2-3, with unresolved D. The CDR3 has 12 amino acids. The V and J ends lost 2 bases and 5 bases respectively, with 8 bases between them. CDR1 is DFQATT, CDR2 SNEGSKA, per germline (reference sequence). The CDR3 here is CSARPGVDTQYF. The CDR3 bases are TGCAGTGCTAGACCTGGCGTAGATACGCAGTATTTT.

V gene TRBV5-1 combines with J gene TRBJ2-7; D might be TRBD1 (6 bases). V lost 4 bases to trimming and J lost 6 bases, with 14 bases between them. Per the germline V gene, CDR1 is SGHRS and CDR2 is YFSETQ. This CDR3 contains 13 residues. This CDR3 is CASSVRGTFEQYF. CDR3 nucleotides: TGCGCCAGCAGCGTCAGGGGTACCTTCGAGCAGTACTTC.

The CDR3 DNA is TGTGCCATCAGTGACGGGGGGCCCACTGAAGCTTTCTTT. It yields the protein CAISDGGPTEAFF. The chain combines TRBV10-3 with TRBJ1-1; maybe TRBD1 (6 bases). V was clipped by 3 bases and J by 4 bases, with 9 bases between them. From germline, CDR1 is ENHRY and CDR2 SYGVKD. The CDR3 runs 13 residues.

V usage is TRBV7-6 and J usage is TRBJ2-3; 9 nucleotides align to TRBD2. The CDR3 covers 15 residues. In germline, CDR1 is SGHVS, CDR2 FNYEAQ. V lost 2 bases and J lost 2; bases outside the gene matches: 2. The CDR3 sequence is CASSLRTSATDTQYF. CDR3 DNA: TGTGCCAGCAGCTTACGGACTAGCGCCACAGATACGCAGTATTTT. The variable domain in full, completed from reference TRBV7-6 and TRBJ2-3, reads GAGVSQSPRYKVTKRGQDVALRCDPISGHVSLYWYRQALGQGPEFLTYFNYEAQQDKSGLPNDRFSAERPEGSISTLTIQRTEQRDSAMYRCASSLRTSATDTQYFGPGTRLTVL.

The V gene is TRBV5-1, the J gene TRBJ2-5, with unresolved D. This CDR3 comprises 16 residues. Trimming removed 4 bases at V and 2 bases at J, with 18 bases between. Germline-derived CDR1 and CDR2 are SGHRS and YFSETQ. The CDR3 is CASSDSIRLLQETQYF. The CDR3 DNA follows: TGCGCCAGCAGCGACTCTATTCGACTTCTTCAAGAGACCCAGTACTTC.

This chain connects TRBV5-1 to TRBJ2-7; weak D call: TRBD1 (7 bases). This CDR3 has 15 amino acids. The V gene's germline CDR1 is SGHRS and CDR2 YFSETQ. Trimming pared 7 bases from V and 5 bases from J, leaving 22 bases between. CDR3 coding DNA: TGCGCCAGCGTGGGGTACAGGGGAGGATCCCACGAGCAGTACTTC. Its translation is CASVGYRGGSHEQYF.

The sample holds many counts of this clonotype. This chain connects TRBV20-1 to TRBJ2-2; no reliable D call. Germline CDR1 and CDR2: DFQATT and SNEGSKA (reference sequence). Trimming pared 5 bases from V and 5 bases from J, leaving 18 bases between. This CDR3 contains 15 residues. DNA for the CDR3: TGCAGTGCTGATAAGAGGCGCGACCTGACCGGGGAGCTGTTTTTT. It specifies CSADKRRDLTGELFF.

This chain connects TRBV20-1 to TRBJ2-3; 12 bases are shared with TRBD2. V was pared by 5 bases and J by 3 bases, with 3 bases of the junction left unmatched. This CDR3 spans 14 amino acids. The germline gives CDR1 DFQATT, CDR2 SNEGSKA (reference sequence). CDR3 sequence reads: CSARGTSGTDTQYF. The CDR3 DNA reads as TGCAGTGCTCGCGGGACTAGCGGGACAGATACGCAGTATTTT.

The V call is TRBV7-3, the J call TRBJ2-3; D is perhaps TRBD1 or TRBD2 (5 bases each). The CDR3 runs to 16 residues. V lost 0 bases and J 1 base, leaving 11 bases between the germline ends. CDR1 and CDR2 (germline): SGHTA, FQGTGA. CDR3 protein: CASSLTGTFGTDTQYF. The CDR3 nucleotides are TGTGCCAGCAGCTTAACCGGGACCTTTGGCACAGATACGCAGTATTTT.

V gene TRBV20-1 combines with J gene TRBJ1-1; the match to TRBD1 covers 9 bases. V lost 7 bases, J lost 5 bases, and 8 bases stayed unmatched. Germline V gene sequence: CDR1 DFQATT, CDR2 SNEGSKA (reference sequence). This CDR3 has 13 amino acids. The CDR3 reads CSVRNRGQTEAFF. The DNA of the CDR3 is TGCAGTGTTCGAAACAGGGGGCAAACTGAAGCTTTCTTT.

There are a few counts of this clonotype. The J gene is TRBJ2-7, the V gene TRBV20-1, with 7 bases aligning to TRBD1. The CDR3 extends over 12 amino acids. The germline V gene has CDR1 DFQATT and CDR2 SNEGSKA (reference sequence). Trimming removed 4 bases from V and 5 bases from J; junction bases left unmatched: 5. The CDR3 sequence is CSAIRQGHEQYF. CDR3 coding DNA: TGCAGTGCTATACGACAGGGCCACGAGCAGTACTTC.

This clonotype was detected a few times. CDR3 protein: CATSRDTGGELFF. The CDR3 DNA sequence: TGTGCCACCAGCAGAGATACGGGCGGGGAGCTGTTTTTT. V gene TRBV15 combines with J gene TRBJ2-2, with unresolved D. V shed 0 bases and J shed 7 bases, with 6 bases lying between them. CDR1 is LNHNV, CDR2 YYDKDF, per germline (reference sequence). The CDR3 has 13 residues.

The rearrangement joins TRBV30 to TRBJ1-1; unclear D gene. The CDR3 runs to 14 residues. Trimming removed 4 bases at V and 2 bases at J, with 14 bases between. CDR1 GTSNPN and CDR2 SVGIG come from the germline V gene (reference sequence). The CDR3 is CAWMGNGLNTEAFF. The CDR3 coding sequence is TGTGCCTGGATGGGAAACGGCCTAAACACTGAAGCTTTCTTT.

The rearrangement joins TRBV12-3 or TRBV12-4 to TRBJ1-1, with TRBD1 identical over 7 bases. With 6 bases clipped from V and 4 bases from J, the junction kept 11 bases outside the gene matches. The CDR3 covers 15 residues. The CDR3 is CASSPPGTVSTEAFF. In nucleotides, the CDR3 is TGTGCCAGCAGCCCCCCCGGGACAGTGAGCACTGAAGCTTTCTTT.

The rearrangement links TRBV12-3 or TRBV12-4 to TRBJ1-5; D remains ambiguous. The CDR3 contains 10 residues. Trimming stripped 3 bases from V and 11 bases from J, with 5 bases between. The CDR3: CASSLVAQHF. In DNA form, the CDR3 reads TGTGCCAGCAGTTTGGTAGCCCAGCATTTT.

The chain couples TRBV19 to TRBJ2-6; 7 bases align to TRBD2. The germline gives CDR1 LNHDA, CDR2 SQIVND (reference sequence). Trimming took 7 bases from V and 4 from J; bases not matched to a gene: 7. The CDR3 contains 15 residues. In DNA, the CDR3 is TGTGCCAGTACCCGGGGGGTGGCCGGGGCCAACGTCCTGACTTTC. Translated: CASTRGVAGANVLTF. Using reference TRBV19 and TRBJ2-6 for the parts outside the CDR3, the full variable domain is DGGITQSPKYLFRKEGQNVTLSCEQNLNHDAMYWYRQDPGQGLRLIYYSQIVNDFQKGDIAEGYSVSREKKESFPLTVTSAQKNPTAFYLCASTRGVAGANVLTFGAGSRLTVL.